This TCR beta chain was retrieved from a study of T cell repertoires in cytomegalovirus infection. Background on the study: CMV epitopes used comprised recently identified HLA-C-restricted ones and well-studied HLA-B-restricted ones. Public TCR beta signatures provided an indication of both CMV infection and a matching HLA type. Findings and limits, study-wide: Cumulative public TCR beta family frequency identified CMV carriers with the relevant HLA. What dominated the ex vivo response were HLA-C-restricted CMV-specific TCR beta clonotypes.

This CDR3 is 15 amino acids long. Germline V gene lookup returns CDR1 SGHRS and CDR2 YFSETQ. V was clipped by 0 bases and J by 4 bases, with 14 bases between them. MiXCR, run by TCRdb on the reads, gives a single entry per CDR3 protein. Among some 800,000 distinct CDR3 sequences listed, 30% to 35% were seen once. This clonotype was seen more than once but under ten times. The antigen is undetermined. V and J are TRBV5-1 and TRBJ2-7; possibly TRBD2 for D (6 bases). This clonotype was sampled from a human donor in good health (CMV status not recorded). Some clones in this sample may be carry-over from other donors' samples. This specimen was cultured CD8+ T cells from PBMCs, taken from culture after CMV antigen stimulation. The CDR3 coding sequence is TGCGCCAGCAGCTTGGGTCCGGGAAGCGGGTACGAGCAGTACTTC. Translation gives CASSLGPGSGYEQYF.